Below are 4 T cell receptor beta chains sequenced from a single sample in a study of T cell responses to AZD1222 COVID-19 vaccine. Some clones are missing from TCRdb's copy, which holds only in-frame ones; the method was immunoSEQ multiplex PCR. The table shows roughly 170,000 clones, with around 90% occurring only once. This specimen consisted of peripheral blood, obtained on day 0 of AZD1222 vaccination. The receptors originated from an adult in good health.

The V and J genes are TRBV7-6 and TRBJ2-1; D gene uncertain. Germline V gene data show CDR1 as SGHVS and CDR2 as FNYEAQ. CDR3 length: 15 residues. V lost 5 bases and J 0 bases, leaving 11 bases between the germline ends. In nucleotides, the CDR3 is TGTGCCAGCAGCCCTCGGTATAGCTCCTACAATGAGCAGTTCTTC. This encodes CASSPRYSSYNEQFF.

The chain has TRBV5-1 and TRBJ1-4; 9 nucleotides line up with TRBD1. Germline assignment: CDR1 SGHRS and CDR2 YFSETQ. This CDR3 comprises 15 residues. Unmatched junction bases numbered 8, after V lost 7 bases and J lost 4 bases. CDR3 sequence: CASGSGTGINEKLFF. The CDR3 DNA reads as TGCGCCAGCGGTTCCGGGACAGGGATTAATGAAAAACTGTTTTTT.

The chain has TRBV11-2 and TRBJ2-7, with D possibly being TRBD1 or TRBD2 (6 bases each). The CDR3 has 14 amino acids. V dropped 4 bases and J dropped 4 bases, with 14 bases sitting between them. The germline V gene has CDR1 SGHAT and CDR2 FQNNGV. CDR3 in amino acids: CASSSTRGRYEQYF. CDR3 sequence (DNA): TGTGCCAGCAGCTCGACAAGGGGGAGGTACGAGCAGTACTTC.

This clone showed up just a few times. V usage is TRBV7-6 and J usage is TRBJ1-1, with D unclear. V was cut by 1 base and J by 4 bases, with 13 bases left in between. This CDR3 region has 15 residues. The germline V gene has CDR1 SGHVS and CDR2 FNYEAQ. CDR3 residues: CASSLGAGTGTEAFF. CDR3 bases: TGTGCCAGCAGCTTAGGCGCCGGAACGGGCACTGAAGCTTTCTTT.